These 25 T cell receptor beta chains originate from one sample sequenced in a study of identical twins. TCRdb reprocessed the 5' RACE reads via MiXCR and lists one record per CDR3 protein. The sample yields some 630,000 distinct CDR3 sequences, roughly 7.1% seen once. This same sample was also part of a study on yellow fever vaccine responses in identical twins.

Sequencing used PBMCs. The receptors stem from a young woman in good health.

The table lists this clonotype with a few counts. The chain couples TRBV6-2 or TRBV6-3 to TRBJ1-1; D unclear. Germline lookup yields CDR1 MNHEY and CDR2 SVGEGT. There are 12 residues in the CDR3. With 8 bases removed from V and 2 bases from J, the gap between germline ends came to 9 bases. The CDR3 DNA reads TGTGCCAGCCTCACGATAAACACTGAAGCTTTCTTT. As protein: CASLTINTEAFF.

A few counts support this clonotype. J is TRBJ2-7 and V is TRBV20-1, with TRBD1 matching over 7 bases. There are 13 residues in the CDR3. With V trimmed by 5 bases and J by 2 bases, 6 bases remained unmatched. Per the germline V gene, CDR1 is DFQATT and CDR2 is SNEGSKA (reference sequence). CDR3 amino acids: CSAGQAIAYEQYV. Written as DNA, the CDR3 is TGCAGTGCTGGACAGGCAATTGCCTACGAGCAGTACGTC.

This clonotype was detected ten times or more. This chain connects TRBV20-1 to TRBJ2-1, with a weak D call TRBD1 (5 bases). Per germline, CDR1 DFQATT and CDR2 SNEGSKA (reference sequence). V lost 0 bases and J 3 bases, leaving 12 bases between the germline ends. This CDR3 has 15 residues. CDR3 bases: TGCAGTGCTAGAGATAATAAGGGGAACTACAATGAGCAGTTCTTC. Translated: CSARDNKGNYNEQFF.

The gene calls are TRBV20-1 and TRBJ2-3; D uncertain. The V gene's germline CDR1 is DFQATT and CDR2 SNEGSKA (reference sequence). Trimming took off 3 bases at V and 7 bases at J, with 5 bases between the two ends. CDR3 length: 10 residues. CDR3 sequence (DNA): TGCAGTGCTAGTATTAATACGCAGTATTTT. This gives the protein CSASINTQYF.

This clonotype was recorded a few times. A single base separates this from a much larger clone, so it may be a read error. V and J are TRBV7-9 and TRBJ2-3; unclear D gene. Trimming cost V 1 base and J 2 bases, with 4 bases left between them. The CDR3 spans 13 residues. Germline V gives CDR1 SEHNR, CDR2 FQNEAQ (reference sequence). CDR3 loop: CASSLGITDTQYF. The DNA of the CDR3 is TGTGCCAGCAGCTTAGGGATCACAGATACGCAGTATTTT.

This clonotype appeared a few times. The genes are TRBV2 and TRBJ1-3, with D unresolved. Trimming left V 8 bases short and J 5 bases short, with 10 bases between. From germline, CDR1 is SNHLY and CDR2 FYNNEI. The CDR3 has 12 residues. This CDR3 is CASGGIRNTIYF. CDR3 bases: TGTGCCAGCGGTGGTATCAGAAACACCATATATTTT.

This clonotype was seen more than once but under ten times. J is TRBJ2-3 and V is TRBV20-1; D perhaps matches TRBD2 (5 bases). Per the germline V gene, CDR1 is DFQATT and CDR2 is SNEGSKA (reference sequence). The CDR3 consists of 15 residues. Deletions cut 2 bases from V and 2 bases from J, with 14 bases between. The DNA for the CDR3 is TGCAGTGCTAGAACTCAGCGGTCCTACACAGATACGCAGTATTTT. Translation: CSARTQRSYTDTQYF.

The gene calls are TRBV12-3 or TRBV12-4 and TRBJ1-2; 7 nucleotides line up with TRBD1. V lost 6 bases, J lost 7 bases, and 2 bases stayed unmatched. CDR3 length: 11 amino acids. The CDR3 sequence is CASRDRAGYTF. In DNA form, the CDR3 reads TGTGCCAGCAGAGACAGGGCTGGCTACACCTTC.

CDR3 coding DNA: TGTGCCAGCGGAACCGAAGGGGGTCCAGATACGCAGTATTTT. Its protein is CASGTEGGPDTQYF. J is TRBJ2-3 and V is TRBV28, with D possibly TRBD1 on 6 matching bases. In germline, CDR1 is MDHEN, CDR2 SYDVKM. This CDR3 spans 14 amino acids. Trimming took 8 bases from V and 4 from J, leaving 16 bases between them.

This clonotype was recorded a few times. The chain combines TRBV9 with TRBJ2-2; 8 nucleotides agree with TRBD1. Germline assignment: CDR1 SGDLS and CDR2 YYNGEE. The CDR3 has 18 residues. Trimming at V came to 1 base and at J to 6 bases, leaving 14 bases not matched to a gene. The chain's CDR3 is CASSVTPPGQGLSGELFF. The CDR3, as DNA: TGTGCCAGCAGCGTAACCCCTCCAGGACAGGGTCTCTCCGGGGAGCTGTTTTTT.

In its sample, this clonotype was seen many times. This chain connects TRBV7-9 to TRBJ2-3; possibly TRBD2 for D (5 bases). Germline V gene data show CDR1 as SEHNR and CDR2 as FQNEAQ (reference sequence). CDR3 length: 13 amino acids. The V end lost 11 bases, the J end lost 5 bases, and 17 bases lay between the germline ends. The CDR3 DNA reads as TGTGCCTATGGGAGCGGATTAAGAGATACGCAGTATTTT. This translates into CAYGSGLRDTQYF.

The genes are TRBV24-1 and TRBJ2-7; D may be TRBD2 (6 bases). Germline assignment: CDR1 KGHDR and CDR2 SFDVKD. CDR3 length equals 15 residues. With 11 bases removed from V and 1 base from J, the gap between germline ends came to 20 bases. As DNA, the CDR3 is TGTGCCATCCCCCCGTTGGTAGCGGCTTCCTACGAGCAGTACGTC. It translates to CAIPPLVAASYEQYV.

This clonotype turned up a few times. This chain links TRBV5-1 with TRBJ1-1, with D hard to call. The CDR3 covers 15 residues. The V and J ends lost 4 bases and 0 bases respectively, with 13 bases between them. The germline CDR1 and CDR2 sequences are SGHRS and YFSETQ. The CDR3 reads CASSQQFDLNTEAFF. CDR3 nucleotide sequence: TGCGCCAGCAGCCAGCAGTTCGACCTGAACACTGAAGCTTTCTTT. Combining the CDR3 with reference TRBV5-1 and TRBJ1-1 gives the whole variable domain KAGVTQTPRYLIKTRGQQVTLSCSPISGHRSVSWYQQTPGQGLQFLFEYFSETQRNKGNFPGRFSGRQFSNSRSEMNVSTLELGDSALYLCASSQQFDLNTEAFFGQGTRLTVV.

This clonotype was picked up a small number of times. The J gene is TRBJ2-1, the V gene TRBV5-8, with 11 bases identical to TRBD2. The germline CDR1 and CDR2 sequences are SGHTS and YDEGEE. The CDR3 loop spans 14 amino acids. V gave up 3 bases and J gave up 4 bases; unmatched junction bases: 0. The DNA for the CDR3 is TGTGCCAGCAGCTCTAGCGGGAGGTACAATGAGCAGTTCTTC. Translated, it gives CASSSSGRYNEQFF.

The genes are TRBV2 and TRBJ2-1, with 7 bases identical to TRBD2. The CDR3 runs 11 residues. J was trimmed by 9 bases and V by 10 bases; bases with no gene match: 6. Per the germline V gene, CDR1 is SNHLY and CDR2 is FYNNEI. The CDR3 loop is CATNGGTEQFF. CDR3 bases: TGTGCCACCAACGGGGGGACTGAGCAGTTCTTC.

In this sample, this clonotype turned up a few times. V gene TRBV5-5 combines with J gene TRBJ1-5; 8 bases agree with TRBD1. The length of the CDR3 is 16 residues. From germline, CDR1 is SGHKS and CDR2 YYEKEE (reference sequence). The V and J ends lost 2 bases and 2 bases, in that order; junction bases with no gene match: 6. CDR3 protein: CASSFGQGFGNQPQHF. CDR3 sequence (DNA): TGTGCCAGCAGCTTCGGACAGGGCTTTGGCAATCAGCCCCAGCATTTT.

This clonotype was observed a handful of times. The gene calls are TRBV2 and TRBJ2-7; no reliable D call. V lost 4 bases to trimming and J lost 4 bases, with 8 bases between them. Germline V gene sequence: CDR1 SNHLY, CDR2 FYNNEI. This CDR3 has 12 residues. The CDR3 region has the DNA TGTGCCAGCAGTGTAGAAGGGTACGAGCAGTACTTC. Its protein product is CASSVEGYEQYF.

Many counts were recorded for this clonotype. The V call is TRBV5-1, the J call TRBJ2-5; 7 bases align to TRBD1. The length of the CDR3 is 15 residues. CDR1 SGHRS and CDR2 YFSETQ come from the germline V gene. With V trimmed by 4 bases and J by 3 bases, 9 bases remained unmatched. The CDR3 sequence is CASSGTGTVKETQYF. For the CDR3, the DNA is TGCGCCAGCAGCGGGACGGGGACAGTTAAAGAGACCCAGTACTTC.

V usage is TRBV24-1 and J usage is TRBJ2-1; tentatively, D is TRBD2 (5 bases). Germline lookup yields CDR1 KGHDR and CDR2 SFDVKD. Trimming removed 1 base at V and 10 bases at J, with 10 bases between. This CDR3 has 13 residues. The CDR3: CATSDFKGGEQFF. Written as DNA, the CDR3 is TGTGCCACCAGTGATTTTAAGGGCGGGGAGCAGTTCTTC.

CDR3 DNA: TGTGCCAGCAGCGGATTGACAGCACTGTCCTATGGCTACACCTTC. Translated: CASSGLTALSYGYTF. The rearrangement links TRBV14 to TRBJ1-2, with a weak D call TRBD1 (5 bases). The V and J ends lost 5 bases and 4 bases respectively, with 17 bases between them. CDR1 is SGHDN, CDR2 FVKESK, per germline. This CDR3 has 15 residues.

There are a few counts of this clonotype. The chain employs TRBV20-1 and TRBJ2-1, with 10 bases aligning to TRBD2. CDR3 length equals 18 residues. Trimming cost V 6 bases and J 1 base; bases outside gene matches: 15. Germline CDR1 is DFQATT and CDR2 is SNEGSKA (reference sequence). CDR3 protein: CSAQRTSGPYLSYNEQFF. The DNA for the CDR3 is TGCAGTGCACAACGGACTAGCGGCCCTTATTTATCCTACAATGAGCAGTTCTTC.

This clonotype appeared a few times. This chain links TRBV5-6 with TRBJ2-5; D is perhaps TRBD1 (6 bases). This CDR3 has 14 residues. The V gene's germline CDR1 is SGHDT and CDR2 YYEEEE. V was shortened by 0 bases and J by 4 bases, with 10 bases between the two germline ends. CDR3 amino acids: CASSLGDRSETQYF. CDR3 nucleotides: TGTGCCAGCAGCTTGGGAGACAGGTCAGAGACCCAGTACTTC.

The chain combines TRBV6-1 with TRBJ1-5; D remains unclear. Germline V gene lookup returns CDR1 MNHNS and CDR2 SASEGT. This CDR3 contains 15 residues. The germline V and J ends were trimmed by 4 bases and 3 bases, with 13 bases remaining between them. In DNA, the CDR3 is TGTGCCAGCAGTGGTTACCGGGCCGCCAATCAGCCCCAGCATTTT. Encoded protein: CASSGYRAANQPQHF.

In this sample, this clonotype turned up many times. V is TRBV7-9 and J is TRBJ1-2; TRBD1 matches at 11 bases. The CDR3 spans 15 residues. V shed 10 bases, J shed 6 bases, and the junction held 13 bases outside the gene matches. Germline loops: CDR1 SEHNR, CDR2 FQNEAQ (reference sequence). CDR3 DNA: TGTGCCACCGAAGGACAGGGGGCTCAAGAGGATGGCTACACCTTC. This translates into CATEGQGAQEDGYTF.

This clonotype was observed at least ten times. This chain joins TRBV20-1 and TRBJ2-1; 8 positions match TRBD2. V was clipped by 2 bases and J by 5 bases; unmatched bases: 11. Germline V gene data show CDR1 as DFQATT and CDR2 as SNEGSKA (reference sequence). The CDR3 length is 16 residues. CDR3 region: CSARFESGSFDNEQFF. CDR3 nucleotides: TGCAGTGCTAGATTCGAAAGCGGGAGTTTCGACAATGAGCAGTTCTTC.